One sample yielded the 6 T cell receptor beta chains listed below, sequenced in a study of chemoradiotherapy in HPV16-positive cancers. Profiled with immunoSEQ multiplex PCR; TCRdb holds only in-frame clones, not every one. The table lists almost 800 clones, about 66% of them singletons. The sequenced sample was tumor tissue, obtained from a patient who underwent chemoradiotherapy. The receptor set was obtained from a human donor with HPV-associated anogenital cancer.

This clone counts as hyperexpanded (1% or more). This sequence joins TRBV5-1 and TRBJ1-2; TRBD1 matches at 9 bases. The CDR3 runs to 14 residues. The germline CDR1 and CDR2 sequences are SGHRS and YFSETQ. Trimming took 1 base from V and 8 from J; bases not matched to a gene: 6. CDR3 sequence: CASSLLQGAEGYTF. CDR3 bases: TGCGCCAGCAGCTTGTTACAGGGGGCGGAGGGCTACACCTTC.

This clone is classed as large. In nucleotides, the CDR3 is TGTGCCAGCAGCTTAAAGGGGGCAAGGACCGGGGAGCTGTTTTTT. Its translation: CASSLKGARTGELFF. This chain links TRBV7-8 with TRBJ2-2, with 7 bases fitting TRBD1. The length of the CDR3 is 15 residues. The V gene's germline CDR1 is SGHVS and CDR2 FQNEAQ. With V trimmed by 2 bases and J by 5 bases, 5 bases remained unmatched.

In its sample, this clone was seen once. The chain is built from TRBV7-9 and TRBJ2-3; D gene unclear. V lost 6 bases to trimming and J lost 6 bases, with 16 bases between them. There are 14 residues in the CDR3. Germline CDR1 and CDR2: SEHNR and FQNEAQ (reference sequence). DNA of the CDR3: TGTGCCAGCAGTTCACTGGTGGAGTTGGATACGCAGTATTTT. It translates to CASSSLVELDTQYF.

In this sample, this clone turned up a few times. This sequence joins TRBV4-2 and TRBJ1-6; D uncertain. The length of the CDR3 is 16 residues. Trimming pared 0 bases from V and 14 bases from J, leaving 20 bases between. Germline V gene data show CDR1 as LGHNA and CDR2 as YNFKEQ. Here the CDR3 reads CASSQDKPGPLRALHF. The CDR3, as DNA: TGTGCCAGCAGCCAAGATAAACCAGGCCCGCTTAGGGCCCTCCACTTT.

As DNA, the CDR3 is TGTGCCAGCAGCTTTGCTAGCGGGCCATACGAGCAGTACTTC. Translation gives CASSFASGPYEQYF. The rearrangement joins TRBV5-4 to TRBJ2-7; TRBD2 matches at 8 bases. CDR1 SGHNT and CDR2 YYREEE come from the germline V gene (reference sequence). The V gene end was trimmed by 2 bases and the J gene end by 4 bases; junction bases not matched to a gene: 5. The CDR3 is 14 residues long. Variable domain in full (rest from reference TRBV5-4 and TRBJ2-7): ETGVTQSPTHLIKTRGQQVTLRCSSQSGHNTVSWYQQALGQGPQFIFQYYREEENGRGNFPPRFSGLQFPNYSSELNVNALELDDSALYLCASSFASGPYEQYFGPGTRLTVT.

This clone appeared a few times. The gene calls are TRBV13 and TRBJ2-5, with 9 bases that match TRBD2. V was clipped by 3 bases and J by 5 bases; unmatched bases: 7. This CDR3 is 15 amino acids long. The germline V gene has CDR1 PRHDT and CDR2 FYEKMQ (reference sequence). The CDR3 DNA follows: TGTGCCAGCAGCTTGGGCGGGGGGGCCGGTGAGACCCAGTACTTC. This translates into CASSLGGGAGETQYF.